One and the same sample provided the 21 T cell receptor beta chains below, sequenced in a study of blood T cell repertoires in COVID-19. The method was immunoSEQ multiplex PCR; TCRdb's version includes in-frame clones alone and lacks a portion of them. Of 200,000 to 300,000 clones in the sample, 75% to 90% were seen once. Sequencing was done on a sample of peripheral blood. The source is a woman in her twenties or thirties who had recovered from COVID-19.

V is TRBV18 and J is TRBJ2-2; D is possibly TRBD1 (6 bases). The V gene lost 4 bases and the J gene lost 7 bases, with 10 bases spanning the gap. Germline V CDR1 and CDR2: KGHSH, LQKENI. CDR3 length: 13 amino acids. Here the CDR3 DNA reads TGTGCCAGCTCACGGGGGCCGGACGGGGAGCTGTTTTTT. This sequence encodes CASSRGPDGELFF.

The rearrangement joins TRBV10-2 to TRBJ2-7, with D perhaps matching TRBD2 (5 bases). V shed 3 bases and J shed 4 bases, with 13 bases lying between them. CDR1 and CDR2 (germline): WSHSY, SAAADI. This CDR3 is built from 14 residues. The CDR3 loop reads CASSDPTRRYEQYF. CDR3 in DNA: TGCGCCAGCAGTGACCCCACCAGGAGGTACGAGCAGTACTTC.

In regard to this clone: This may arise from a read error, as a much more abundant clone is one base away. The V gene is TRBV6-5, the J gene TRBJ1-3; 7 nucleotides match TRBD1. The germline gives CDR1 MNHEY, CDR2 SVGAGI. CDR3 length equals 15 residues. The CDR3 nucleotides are TGTGCCAGCAGAGACCGGGACAGAAATGGAAACGCCATATATTTT. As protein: CASRDRDRNGNAIYF.

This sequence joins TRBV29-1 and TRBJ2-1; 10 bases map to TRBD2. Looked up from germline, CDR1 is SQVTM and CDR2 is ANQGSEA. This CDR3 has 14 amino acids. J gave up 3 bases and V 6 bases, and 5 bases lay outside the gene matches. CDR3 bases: TGCAGCGTGAGTAGCGGGGGGTACTACAATGAGCAGTTCTTC. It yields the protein CSVSSGGYYNEQFF.

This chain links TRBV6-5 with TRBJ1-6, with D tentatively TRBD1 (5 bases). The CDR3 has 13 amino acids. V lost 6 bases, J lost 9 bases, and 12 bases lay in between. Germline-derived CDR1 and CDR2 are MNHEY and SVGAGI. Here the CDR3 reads CASSQGHGSPLHF. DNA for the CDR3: TGTGCCAGCAGCCAAGGACACGGTTCACCCCTCCACTTT.

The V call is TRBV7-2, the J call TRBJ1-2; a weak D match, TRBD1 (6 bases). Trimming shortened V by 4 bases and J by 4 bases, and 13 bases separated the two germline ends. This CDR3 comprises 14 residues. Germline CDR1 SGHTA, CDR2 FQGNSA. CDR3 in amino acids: CASSSQTGPYGYTF. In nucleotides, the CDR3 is TGTGCCAGCAGCTCCCAGACAGGACCCTATGGCTACACCTTC.

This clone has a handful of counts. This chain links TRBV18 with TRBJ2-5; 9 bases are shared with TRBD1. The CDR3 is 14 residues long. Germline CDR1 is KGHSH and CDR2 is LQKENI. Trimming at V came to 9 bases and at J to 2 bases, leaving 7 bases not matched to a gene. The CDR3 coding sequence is TGTGCCAGTGGAGCCGGGACAGGGCAAGAGACCCAGTACTTC. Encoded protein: CASGAGTGQETQYF.

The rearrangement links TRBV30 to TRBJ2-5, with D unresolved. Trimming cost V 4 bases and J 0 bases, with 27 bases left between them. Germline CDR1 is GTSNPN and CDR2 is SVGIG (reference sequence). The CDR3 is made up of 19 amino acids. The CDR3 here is CAWTFEQLRLRTDQETQYF. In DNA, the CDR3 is TGTGCCTGGACTTTTGAACAGCTTCGCTTACGTACTGACCAAGAGACCCAGTACTTC. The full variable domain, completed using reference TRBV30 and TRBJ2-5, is SQTIHQWPATLVQPVGSPLSLECTVEGTSNPNLYWYRQAAGRGLQLLFYSVGIGQISSEVPQNLSASRPQDRQFILSSKKLLLSDSGFYLCAWTFEQLRLRTDQETQYFGPGTRLLVL.

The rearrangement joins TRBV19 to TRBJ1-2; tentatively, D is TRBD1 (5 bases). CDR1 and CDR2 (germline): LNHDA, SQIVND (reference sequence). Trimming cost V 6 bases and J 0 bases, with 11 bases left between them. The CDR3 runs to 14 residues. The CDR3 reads CASRGDWTNYGYTF. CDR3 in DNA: TGTGCCAGTAGGGGGGACTGGACTAACTATGGCTACACCTTC.

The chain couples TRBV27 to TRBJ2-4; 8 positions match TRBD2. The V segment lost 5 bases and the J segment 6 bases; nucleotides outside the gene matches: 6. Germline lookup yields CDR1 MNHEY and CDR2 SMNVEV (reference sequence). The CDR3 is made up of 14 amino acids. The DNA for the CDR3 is TGTGCCAGCAGTCCCCGGGGGGGCACAAACATTCAGTACTTC. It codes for CASSPRGGTNIQYF.

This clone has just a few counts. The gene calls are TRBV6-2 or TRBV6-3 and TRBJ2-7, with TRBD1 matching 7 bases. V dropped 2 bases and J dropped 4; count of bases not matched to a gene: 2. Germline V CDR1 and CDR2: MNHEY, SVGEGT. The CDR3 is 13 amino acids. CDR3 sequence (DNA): TGTGCCAGCAGTTACGGCAGGGGGTACGAGCAGTACTTC. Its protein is CASSYGRGYEQYF.

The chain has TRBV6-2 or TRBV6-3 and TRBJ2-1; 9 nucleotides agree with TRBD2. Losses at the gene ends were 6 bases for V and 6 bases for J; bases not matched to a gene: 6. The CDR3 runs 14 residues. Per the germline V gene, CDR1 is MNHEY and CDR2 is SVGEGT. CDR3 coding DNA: TGTGCCAGCAGCCGCGGGGGGGCTCCCAATGAGCAGTTCTTC. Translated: CASSRGGAPNEQFF.

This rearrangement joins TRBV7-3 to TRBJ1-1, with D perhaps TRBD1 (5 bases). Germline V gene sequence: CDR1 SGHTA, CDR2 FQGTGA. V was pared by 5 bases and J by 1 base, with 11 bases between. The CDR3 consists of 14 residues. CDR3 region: CASSPGIGNTEAFF. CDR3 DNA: TGTGCCAGCAGCCCAGGGATCGGGAACACTGAAGCTTTCTTT.

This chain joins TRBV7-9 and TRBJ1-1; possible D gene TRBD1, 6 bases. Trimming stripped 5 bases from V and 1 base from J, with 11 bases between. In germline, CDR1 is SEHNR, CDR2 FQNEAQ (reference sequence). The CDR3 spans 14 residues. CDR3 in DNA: TGTGCCAGCAGCACCGGGACAAGGAACACTGAAGCTTTCTTT. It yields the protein CASSTGTRNTEAFF. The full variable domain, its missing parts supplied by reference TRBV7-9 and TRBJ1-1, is DTGVSQNPRHKITKRGQNVTFRCDPISEHNRLYWYRQTLGQGPEFLTYFQNEAQLEKSRLLSDRFSAERPKGSFSTLEIQRTEQGDSAMYLCASSTGTRNTEAFFGQGTRLTVV.

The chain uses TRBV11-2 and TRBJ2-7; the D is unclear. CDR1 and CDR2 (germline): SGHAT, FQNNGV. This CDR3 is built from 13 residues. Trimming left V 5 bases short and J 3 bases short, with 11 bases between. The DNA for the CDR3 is TGTGCCAGCAGCAAGGTACAGTTCTACGAGCAGTACTTC. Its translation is CASSKVQFYEQYF.

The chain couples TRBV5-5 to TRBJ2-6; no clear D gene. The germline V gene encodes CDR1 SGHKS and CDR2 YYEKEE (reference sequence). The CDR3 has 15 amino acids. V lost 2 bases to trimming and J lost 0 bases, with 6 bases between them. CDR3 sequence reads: CASSFSSSGANVLTF. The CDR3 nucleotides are TGTGCCAGCAGCTTCTCTAGCTCTGGGGCCAACGTCCTGACTTTC.

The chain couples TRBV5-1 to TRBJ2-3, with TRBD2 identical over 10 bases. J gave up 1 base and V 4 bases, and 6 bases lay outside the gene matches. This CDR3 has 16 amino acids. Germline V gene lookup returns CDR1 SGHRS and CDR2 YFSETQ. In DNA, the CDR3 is TGCGCCAGCAGCCCCCCGCTAGCGGGGGGCACAGATACGCAGTATTTT. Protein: CASSPPLAGGTDTQYF.

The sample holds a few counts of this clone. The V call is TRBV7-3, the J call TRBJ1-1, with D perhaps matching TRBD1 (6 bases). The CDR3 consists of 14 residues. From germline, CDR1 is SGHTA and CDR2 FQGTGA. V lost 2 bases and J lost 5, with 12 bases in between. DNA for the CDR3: TGTGCCAGCAGCTTAGCAGGGGCCGGGACTGAAGCTTTCTTT. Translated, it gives CASSLAGAGTEAFF.

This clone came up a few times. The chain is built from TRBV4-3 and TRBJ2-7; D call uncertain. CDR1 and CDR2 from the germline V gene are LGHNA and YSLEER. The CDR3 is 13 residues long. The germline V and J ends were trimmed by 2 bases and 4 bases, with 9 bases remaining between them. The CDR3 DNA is TGCGCCAGCAGCCAATTTACATCGTACGAGCAGTACTTC. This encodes CASSQFTSYEQYF.

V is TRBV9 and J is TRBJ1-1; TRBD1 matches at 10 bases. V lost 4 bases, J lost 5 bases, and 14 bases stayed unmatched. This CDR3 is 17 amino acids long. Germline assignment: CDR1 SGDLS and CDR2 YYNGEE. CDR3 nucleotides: TGTGCCAGCAGCACCTGGACAGGGGGAATCGGGGGTACTGAAGCTTTCTTT. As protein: CASSTWTGGIGGTEAFF.

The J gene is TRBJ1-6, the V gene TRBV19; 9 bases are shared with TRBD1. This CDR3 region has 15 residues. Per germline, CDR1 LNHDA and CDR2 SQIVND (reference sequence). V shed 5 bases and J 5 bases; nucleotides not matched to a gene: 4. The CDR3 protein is CASSLQGADNSPLHF. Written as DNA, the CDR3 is TGTGCCAGTAGTTTACAGGGGGCAGATAATTCACCCCTCCACTTT.